This T cell receptor (beta chain) was retrieved from a study of early T cells in non-severe SARS-CoV-2 infection. General study findings and limits: Clonotype matching in VDJdb favored anti-spike CD8 responses and did not capture private and CD4 specificities.

There are many counts of this clonotype. What it binds is not known. Each single cDNA molecule received a unique molecular identifier. A single record per CDR3 protein comes from TCRdb applying MiXCR to the 5' RACE reads. The sample holds about 27,000 distinct CDR3 sequences, just under 3% seen once. The CDR3 consists of 12 residues. V shed 5 bases and J shed 4 bases, with 8 bases lying between them. This chain connects TRBV12-3 or TRBV12-4 to TRBJ1-2; TRBD1 is a possible D gene (5 bases). Sequencing used whole blood. The receptor comes from an adult who was a healthcare worker with PCR-confirmed SARS-CoV-2 infection or an uninfected control (not recorded which). CDR3 nucleotide sequence: TGTGCCAGCAGTCGGACATCCTATGGCTACACCTTC. Its translation is CASSRTSYGYTF.